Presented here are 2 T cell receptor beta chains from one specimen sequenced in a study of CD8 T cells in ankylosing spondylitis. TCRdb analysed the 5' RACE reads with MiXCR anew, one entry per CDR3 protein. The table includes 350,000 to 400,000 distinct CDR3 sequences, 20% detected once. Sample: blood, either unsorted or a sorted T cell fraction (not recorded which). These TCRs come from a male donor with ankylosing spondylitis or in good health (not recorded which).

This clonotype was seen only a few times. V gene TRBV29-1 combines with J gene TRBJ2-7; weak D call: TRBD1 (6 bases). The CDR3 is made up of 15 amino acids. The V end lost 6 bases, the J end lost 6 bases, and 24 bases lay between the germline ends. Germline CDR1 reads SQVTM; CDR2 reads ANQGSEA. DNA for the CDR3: TGCAGCGTCATACCTACTACAGGGATACCTACCGAGCAGTACTTC. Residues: CSVIPTTGIPTEQYF.

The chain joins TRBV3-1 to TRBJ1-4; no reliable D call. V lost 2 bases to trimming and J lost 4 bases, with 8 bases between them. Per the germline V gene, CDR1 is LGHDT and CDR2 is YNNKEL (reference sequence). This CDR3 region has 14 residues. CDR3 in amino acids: CASSQQEINEKLFF. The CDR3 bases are TGTGCCAGCAGCCAACAGGAGATTAATGAAAAACTGTTTTTT.